What follows is one TCR beta chain and its context. Its cognate antigen is unknown. The data were obtained in a study of cytomegalovirus exposure and HLA in healthy donors. General observations from the study: Presence/absence analyses rested on an assumption that sequencing depth was roughly uniform across donors. Among the most significant clusters, several appeared linked to common viral pathogens in a later analysis.

With 60 Vbeta and 13 Jbeta primers, the PCR was carried out. This table comes from immunoSEQ multiplex PCR, and its TCRdb copy is limited to in-frame clones, with some not included. The sample shows 210,000 or so clones, approximately 88% of them seen only once. Germline V gives CDR1 MNHNY, CDR2 SVGAGI (reference sequence). The V end was cut by 0 bases, the J end by 6 bases, with 6 bases between. This CDR3 contains 12 residues. The chain employs TRBV6-6 and TRBJ2-7; D not certain. The material sequenced was PBMCs. This receptor was taken from a boy younger than 10 in good health and CMV-seronegative. The CDR3 is CASSYSPVEQYF. The CDR3 bases are TGTGCCAGCAGTTACTCGCCGGTCGAGCAGTACTTC.